The present T cell receptor (beta chain) was sequenced within a study of blood T cell repertoires in COVID-19. Across the study: From T cells, B-cell-depleted T cells, or PBMCs came the material, which was cDNA or gDNA.

CDR1 is MNHEY and CDR2 is SMNVEV in the germline V gene (reference sequence). The ends were cut back, 0 bases at V and 7 bases at J, with 15 bases in the middle. CDR3 length: 16 residues. Study processing details: The authors estimated nucleated cell counts from reference gene primer amplification. The repertoire was sequenced with immunoSEQ multiplex PCR; TCRdb's copy has only in-frame clones and lacks some. V, J and clone size are those of that table, while D and trimming were read from the DNA. The repertoire holds under 55,000 clones, with roughly 87% as singletons. Specimen: peripheral blood. This TCR was sampled from a human donor in a cohort sampled during active COVID-19. This rearrangement joins TRBV27 to TRBJ1-4; D is ambiguous. CDR3 region: CASSLSWSRLGEKLFF. The CDR3 DNA is TGTGCCAGCAGTTTATCGTGGTCGCGTCTCGGTGAAAAACTGTTTTTT.